The 8 T cell receptor beta chains given below trace back to one sample, sequenced in a study of T cells in Graves' hyperthyroidism and ophthalmopathy (dated by TCRdb to about 2019). Library preparation was by multiplex PCR. TCRdb records Illumina HiSeq 2000 as the sequencer. Amplification of TCR beta CDR3 regions was carried out from RNA transcripts. The TCR CDR3 was subjected to a first round of RT-PCR using the HTBI primer set and the Qiagen OneStep RT-PCR kit. The public reads were quality trimmed at Q25 with fastp and then assembled into clones with MiXCR by TCRdb, keeping productive beta chains. Each record represents a unique CDR3 protein, reported with the most common genes and DNA among its rows. This sample gives a few hundred thousand distinct CDR3 sequences in total; roughly 20% of them show up just once. 26% of the sample is held by the ten biggest clonotypes. The specimen sequenced was blood. Receptors originate from a man aged 18 to 30 with Graves' hyperthyroidism.

This clonotype was seen many times. This chain joins TRBV5-4 and TRBJ2-5; 10 bases match TRBD1. CDR1 is SGHNT and CDR2 is YYREEE in the germline V gene (reference sequence). The ends lost 5 bases at V and 0 bases at J; junction bases unmatched: 4. This CDR3 region has 15 residues. The CDR3, as DNA: TGTGCCAGCAGTCCGGGACAGGGGTACCAAGAGACCCAGTACTTC. This sequence encodes CASSPGQGYQETQYF.

Ten or more counts support this clonotype. V and J are TRBV2 and TRBJ1-5; no clear D gene. Germline lookup yields CDR1 SNHLY and CDR2 FYNNEI. With 5 bases removed from V and 5 bases from J, the gap between germline ends came to 10 bases. CDR3 length equals 13 residues. The CDR3 reads CASSRFGDQPQHF. Here the CDR3 DNA reads TGTGCCAGCAGTCGATTTGGCGATCAGCCCCAGCATTTT. Full variable domain (rest looked up from reference TRBV2 and TRBJ1-5): EPEVTQTPSHQVTQMGQEVILRCVPISNHLYFYWYRQILGQKVEFLVSFYNNEISEKSEIFDDQFSVERPDGSNFTLKIRSTKLEDSAMYFCASSRFGDQPQHFGDGTRLSIL.

The chain recombines TRBV28 with TRBJ1-4; D is unclear. Germline values: CDR1 MDHEN, CDR2 SYDVKM. The CDR3 length is 14 residues. Trimming took off 3 bases at V and 7 bases at J, with 12 bases between the two ends. The CDR3: CASSFRGYTEKLFF. For the CDR3, the DNA is TGTGCCAGCAGTTTTAGAGGGTACACTGAAAAACTGTTTTTT.

This clonotype was counted many times. V is TRBV12-3 or TRBV12-4 and J is TRBJ2-7; TRBD1 matches 9 bases. This CDR3 is built from 14 residues. Unmatched junction bases numbered 3, after V lost 5 bases and J lost 1 base. CDR3 sequence (DNA): TGTGCCAGCAGTCCCGGGACAGGGTCCTACGAGCAGTACTTC. This encodes CASSPGTGSYEQYF.

In its sample, this clonotype was seen a few times. This chain uses TRBV7-9 with TRBJ2-7; D is perhaps TRBD1 (6 bases). Deletions cut 5 bases from V and 5 bases from J, with 16 bases between. The CDR3 has 14 residues. The germline V gene encodes CDR1 SEHNR and CDR2 FQNEAQ (reference sequence). The CDR3 DNA follows: TGTGCCAGCAGCCCTCAGATGGGGGCGGACGAGCAGTACTTC. Translation gives CASSPQMGADEQYF.

A few counts support this clonotype. Its ends do not fully match the called genes, so a read error is possible. The V call is TRBV28, the J call TRBJ2-5; 9 bases align to TRBD1. Germline values: CDR1 MDHEN, CDR2 SYDVKM. This CDR3 region has 14 residues. The CDR3 loop is CASRSTGGGETKYF. CDR3 DNA: TGTGCCAGCAGGTCGACAGGGGGTGGGGAGACCAAGTACTTC. The variable domain in full, completed from reference TRBV28 and TRBJ2-5, reads DVKVTQSSRYLVKRTGEKVFLECVQDMDHENMFWYRQDPGLGLRLIYFSYDVKMKEKGDIPEGYSVSREKKERFSLILESASTNQTSMYLCASRSTGGGETKYFGPGTRLLVL.

This clonotype has only a few counts. The chain links TRBV27 to TRBJ2-7; possible D gene TRBD2, 5 bases. Germline V lookup: CDR1 MNHEY, CDR2 SMNVEV (reference sequence). The CDR3 is made up of 15 amino acids. V gave up 2 bases and J gave up 4 bases, with 15 bases separating them. The CDR3 region has the DNA TGTGCCAGCAGTTTAGGAGATCCGGAGGCATACGAGCAGTACTTC. Protein: CASSLGDPEAYEQYF.

This chain joins TRBV6-5 and TRBJ1-1; 8 nucleotides match TRBD1. Germline lookup yields CDR1 MNHEY and CDR2 SVGAGI. V gave up 1 base and J gave up 11 bases; unmatched junction bases: 9. The CDR3 spans 14 residues. The DNA for the CDR3 is TGTGCCAGCAGTTACTTCCAGGGGGCGGCGCGGGCTTTCTTT. Its protein is CASSYFQGAARAFF.